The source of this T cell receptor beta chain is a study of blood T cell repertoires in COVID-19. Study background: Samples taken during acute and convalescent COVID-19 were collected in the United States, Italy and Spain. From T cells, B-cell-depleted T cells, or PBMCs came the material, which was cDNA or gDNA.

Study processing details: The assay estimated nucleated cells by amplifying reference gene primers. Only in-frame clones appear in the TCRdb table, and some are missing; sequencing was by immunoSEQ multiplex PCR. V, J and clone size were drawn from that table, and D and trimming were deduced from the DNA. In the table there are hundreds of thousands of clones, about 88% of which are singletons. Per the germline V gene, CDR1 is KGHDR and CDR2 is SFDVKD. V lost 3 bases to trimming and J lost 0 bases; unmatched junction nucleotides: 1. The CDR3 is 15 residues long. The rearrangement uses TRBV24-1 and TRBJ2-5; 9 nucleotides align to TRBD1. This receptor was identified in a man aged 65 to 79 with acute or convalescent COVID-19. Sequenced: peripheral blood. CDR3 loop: CATSDGTGNQETQYF. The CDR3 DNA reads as TGTGCCACCAGTGATGGGACAGGGAACCAAGAGACCCAGTACTTC.